The rows below give T cell receptor beta chains drawn from one sample of a study of cytomegalovirus exposure and HLA in healthy donors. The protocol was immunoSEQ multiplex PCR, while the TCRdb copy is restricted to in-frame clones and leaves out a portion. The profile shows fewer than 300,000 clones, 86% of them singletons. Specimen: PBMCs. The receptor set was obtained from a middle-aged man in good health and CMV-seropositive. CDR3s include the opening cysteine and the closing phenylalanine or tryptophan. The D gene is left open where the match is weak. Where a row states a size, it is once, few, many or the class of an expanded clone; other rows omit it.

d_gene,j_gene,abundance,len,v_gene,CDR3nt,CDR3aa
TRBD1,TRBJ2-7,NA,16,TRBV4-1,TGCGCCAGCAGCCAATCCCCACAGGGGCCGCCCTACGAGCAGTACTTC,CASSQSPQGPPYEQYF
NA,TRBJ2-7,NA,13,TRBV9,TGTGCCAGCAGCCCACCTGACTCTGGGGAGCAGTACTTC,CASSPPDSGEQYF
NA,TRBJ1-4,NA,18,TRBV4-1,TGCGCCAGCAGCCAAGACCCCTCGAGATACGCAACTAATGAAAAACTGTTTTTT,CASSQDPSRYATNEKLFF
NA,TRBJ2-5,NA,14,TRBV9,TGTGCCAGCAGCACGGGACTGCATGGGGAGACCCAGTACTTC,CASSTGLHGETQYF
TRBD2,TRBJ2-7,NA,17,TRBV27,TGTGCCAGCAGTTCGGGACTAGCGGGAGGGCCGACCTACGAGCAGTACTTC,CASSSGLAGGPTYEQYF
TRBD2,TRBJ2-6,NA,21,TRBV4-2,TGTGCCAGCAGCCAAGAAGCTGTAGGGCTAGCGGGAGTCTCCGGGGCCAACGTCCTGACTTTC,CASSQEAVGLAGVSGANVLTF
NA,TRBJ2-2,NA,13,TRBV6-5,TGTGCCAGCAGCCTAGGCACCGCCGGGGAGCTGTTTTTT,CASSLGTAGELFF
NA,TRBJ1-1,NA,13,TRBV7-6,TGTGCCAGCAGCCCAATCCAGGGTACTGAAGCTTTCTTT,CASSPIQGTEAFF
TRBD1,TRBJ1-5,NA,14,TRBV19,TGTGCCAGTAGGAAAACAGGGGTTAACCAGCCCCAGCATTTT,CASRKTGVNQPQHF
TRBD2,TRBJ2-5,once,15,TRBV29-1,TGCAGCGTTGGATCTAGCGGGAGGCCCCAAGAGACCCAGTACTTC,CSVGSSGRPQETQYF
NA,TRBJ2-2,NA,15,TRBV2,TGTGCCAGCACACGACAGTTAACGAACACCGGGGAGCTGTTTTTT,CASTRQLTNTGELFF
TRBD2,TRBJ2-1,NA,16,TRBV27,TGTGCCAGCAGTTCCTGGACTAGCGGGAAATACAATGAGCAGTTCTTC,CASSSWTSGKYNEQFF
TRBD1,TRBJ1-5,NA,18,TRBV29-1,TGCAGCGTTGTGATCCGGGACAGGGCAAATTATAGCAATCAGCCCCAGCATTTT,CSVVIRDRANYSNQPQHF
NA,TRBJ2-2,NA,18,TRBV19,TGTGCCAGTCAGCAGTGGGGGGGGCTTAGCGGAAACACCGGGGAGCTGTTTTTT,CASQQWGGLSGNTGELFF
NA,TRBJ2-2,NA,14,TRBV7-3,TGTGCCAGCGGGTTACAAGGAGGCACCGGGGAGCTGTTTTTT,CASGLQGGTGELFF
NA,TRBJ1-1,few,15,TRBV19,TGTGCCAGTAGTATTGGAGGCTCCCTGAACACTGAAGCTTTCTTT,CASSIGGSLNTEAFF
NA,TRBJ1-3,NA,14,TRBV5-1,TGCGCCAGCAGCTTGTGGGCTGGCGGAAACACCATATATTTT,CASSLWAGGNTIYF
NA,TRBJ2-7,NA,14,TRBV7-9,TGTGCCAGCAGCTTAGACAGCACAAATTACGAGCAGTACTTC,CASSLDSTNYEQYF
NA,TRBJ1-6,NA,17,TRBV28,TGTGCCAGCAGTTTACCCAGTGGGGCCAGATCCGATTCACCCCTCCACTTT,CASSLPSGARSDSPLHF
TRBD2,TRBJ2-7,NA,14,TRBV19,TGTGCCAGTAGTGCTAGCGGTCGGCCCCACGAGCAGTACTTC,CASSASGRPHEQYF
TRBD2,TRBJ2-5,NA,21,TRBV13,TGTGCCAGCAGCTCCCTGGGCCTTCGGGGACTAGCGGGAGGGGTGCAAGAGACCCAGTACTTC,CASSSLGLRGLAGGVQETQYF
NA,TRBJ2-1,NA,17,TRBV6-4,TGTGCCAGCAGTGACAGCGGAGCGCCGAGCTCCTACAATGAGCAGTTCTTC,CASSDSGAPSSYNEQFF